The 28 T cell receptor beta chains below come from one sample, sequenced in a study of T-cell memory formation after mild COVID-19. One entry per CDR3 protein, called by TCRdb with MiXCR from the 5' RACE reads. The sample includes around 390,000 distinct CDR3 sequences, 16% seen only once; the top ten take about 22%. The source material was PBMCs or a T cell subset sorted from them (not recorded which). All receptors come from a man between 18 and 29 years old who had mild COVID-19 (a few samples of this study predate the infection). Cell type and time point are not known.

The J gene is TRBJ1-1, the V gene TRBV29-1; D is ambiguous. The V end lost 5 bases, the J end lost 0 bases, and 7 bases lay between the germline ends. Germline CDR1 reads SQVTM; CDR2 reads ANQGSEA. This CDR3 comprises 12 residues. The CDR3 DNA reads as TGCAGCGTTCTTCACCTGAACACTGAAGCTTTCTTT. Amino acids: CSVLHLNTEAFF. The whole variable domain, remainder taken from reference TRBV29-1 and TRBJ1-1, is SAVISQKPSRDICQRGTSLTIQCQVDSQVTMMFWYRQQPGQSLTLIATANQGSEATYESGFVIDKFPISRPNLTFSTLTVSNMSPEDSSIYLCSVLHLNTEAFFGQGTRLTVV.

V is TRBV20-1 and J is TRBJ2-7, with 9 nucleotides matching TRBD1. The CDR3 runs 13 residues. V lost 6 bases, J lost 2 bases, and 5 bases stayed unmatched. CDR1 and CDR2 from the germline V gene are DFQATT and SNEGSKA (reference sequence). In nucleotides, the CDR3 is TGCAGTGCCCTCGGGACAGGGACCTACGAGCAGTACGTC. Its translation is CSALGTGTYEQYV.

This clonotype came up a few times. The rearrangement links TRBV12-3 or TRBV12-4 to TRBJ1-5; 7 nucleotides line up with TRBD1. The CDR3 sequence is 18 residues long. After removal of 3 bases from V and 1 base from J, the junction contained 12 bases not matched to a gene. The CDR3 DNA follows: TGTGCCAGCAGTTTCCACAGGGGCACGATACCAAGCAATCAGCCCCAGCATTTT. Translated, it gives CASSFHRGTIPSNQPQHF.

This clonotype has ten or more counts. The rearrangement links TRBV18 to TRBJ1-2, with 7 nucleotides matching TRBD1. CDR1 and CDR2 (germline): KGHSH, LQKENI. The CDR3 spans 15 residues. V was clipped by 1 base and J by 4 bases; unmatched bases: 6. The CDR3 bases are TGTGCCAGCTCACCACGACAGGGAGGGAGCTATGGCTACACCTTC. As protein: CASSPRQGGSYGYTF.

This clonotype has a handful of counts. The genes are TRBV20-1 and TRBJ1-2; no firm D call. This CDR3 comprises 15 residues. Germline-derived CDR1 and CDR2 are DFQATT and SNEGSKA (reference sequence). V lost 3 bases, J lost 5 bases, and 19 bases lay in between. Here the CDR3 reads CSARDPRLPRYGYTF. CDR3 nucleotides: TGCAGTGCTAGGGACCCCCGCCTCCCCCGTTATGGCTACACCTTC.

The rearrangement joins TRBV4-3 to TRBJ2-5; D is possibly TRBD1 or TRBD2 (6 bases each). V was shortened by 0 bases and J by 0 bases, with 14 bases between the two germline ends. Germline CDR1 reads LGHNA; CDR2 reads YSLEER. The CDR3 is 17 residues long. For the CDR3, the DNA is TGCGCCAGCAGCCAAGATTGGAGGGGGGCGTACCAAGAGACCCAGTACTTC. It yields the protein CASSQDWRGAYQETQYF.

This clonotype was observed a handful of times. J is TRBJ2-7 and V is TRBV18; a possible D gene is TRBD1 (6 bases). The germline CDR1 and CDR2 sequences are KGHSH and LQKENI. Deletions cut 3 bases from V and 3 bases from J, with 12 bases between. The CDR3 runs 14 residues. CDR3 protein: CASSPIRDNYEQYF. The CDR3 DNA sequence: TGTGCCAGCTCACCTATCCGGGACAACTACGAGCAGTACTTC.

This clonotype was recorded a few times. The chain employs TRBV20-1 and TRBJ2-7; D is unclear. The CDR3 covers 13 residues. V shed 3 bases and J shed 2 bases, with 11 bases lying between them. Germline V lookup: CDR1 DFQATT, CDR2 SNEGSKA (reference sequence). CDR3 sequence (DNA): TGCAGTGCTAGGCCAAGGGAAACCTACGAGCAGTACGTC. Protein: CSARPRETYEQYV.

For the CDR3, the DNA is TGCAGTGCCCCCCGGCTAGCGGGGGAAGAGACCCAGTACTTC. The encoded protein is CSAPRLAGEETQYF. This sequence joins TRBV20-1 and TRBJ2-5; 10 bases line up with TRBD2. The V segment lost 6 bases and the J segment 3 bases; nucleotides outside the gene matches: 7. CDR1 is DFQATT, CDR2 SNEGSKA, per germline (reference sequence). The CDR3 totals 14 residues.

This clonotype showed up just a few times. The rearrangement joins TRBV7-2 to TRBJ2-5, with D unresolved. The CDR3 is 13 residues long. The germline V and J ends were trimmed by 4 bases and 5 bases, with 11 bases remaining between them. Germline V gene sequence: CDR1 SGHTA, CDR2 FQGNSA. CDR3 region: CASSYPPMETQYF. The CDR3 DNA reads TGTGCCAGCAGCTATCCCCCGATGGAGACCCAGTACTTC.

Only a few counts were recorded for this clonotype. The chain links TRBV6-2 or TRBV6-3 to TRBJ2-2, with TRBD1 matching over 8 bases. Trimming cost V 11 bases and J 1 base; bases outside gene matches: 3. The CDR3 loop spans 13 amino acids. Germline-derived CDR1 and CDR2 are MNHEY and SVGEGT. The CDR3 sequence: CAGGTGNTGELFF. The CDR3 nucleotides read TGTGCCGGGGGGACAGGGAACACCGGGGAGCTGTTTTTT.

The V call is TRBV6-5, the J call TRBJ2-5; the D is unclear. Looked up from germline, CDR1 is MNHEY and CDR2 is SVGAGI. CDR3 size: 16 residues. Trimming pared 4 bases from V and 1 base from J, leaving 16 bases between. The CDR3 region is CASSSSWRMSQETQYF. CDR3 in DNA: TGTGCCAGCAGTTCCTCGTGGAGAATGAGCCAAGAGACCCAGTACTTC.

The sample holds a few counts of this clonotype. The limits of the CDR3 on the DNA are not certain, so only TCRdb's listed CDR3 is given. This sequence joins TRBV4-3 and TRBJ2-7. Germline CDR1 LGHNA, CDR2 YSLEER. The CDR3 sequence runs 14 residues, both termini included. CDR3 in amino acids: CASSQDFGSGKQYF.

This clonotype was seen a few times. This chain links TRBV5-5 with TRBJ1-2; 7 positions agree with TRBD1. The V segment lost 3 bases and the J segment 4 bases; nucleotides outside the gene matches: 6. The CDR3 contains 14 residues. CDR1 and CDR2 from the germline V gene are SGHKS and YYEKEE (reference sequence). The chain's CDR3 is CASSYRDSTYGYTF. Here the CDR3 DNA reads TGTGCCAGCAGCTACCGGGACAGCACCTATGGCTACACCTTC.

This chain links TRBV6-2 or TRBV6-3 with TRBJ1-5, with a tentative D call TRBD1 (5 bases). The germline V gene has CDR1 MNHEY and CDR2 SVGEGT. Trimming stripped 8 bases from V and 6 bases from J, with 11 bases between. This CDR3 contains 12 residues. The CDR3 loop is CASREGSQPQHF. The CDR3 region has the DNA TGTGCCAGCCGGGAGGGGAGTCAGCCCCAGCATTTT.

The V call is TRBV2, the J call TRBJ2-6; 7 nucleotides match TRBD1. The V segment lost 3 bases and the J segment 4 bases; nucleotides outside the gene matches: 6. CDR3 size: 16 residues. Germline CDR1 and CDR2: SNHLY and FYNNEI. The CDR3 protein is CASSDKGARGANVLTF. The CDR3 DNA sequence: TGTGCCAGCAGTGACAAGGGGGCGCGGGGGGCCAACGTCCTGACTTTC.

The V gene is TRBV29-1, the J gene TRBJ2-3; no definite D call. V was pared by 5 bases and J by 6 bases, with 18 bases between. Germline loops: CDR1 SQVTM, CDR2 ANQGSEA. CDR3 length: 14 amino acids. CDR3 in amino acids: CSVYPASLGDTQYF. Written as DNA, the CDR3 is TGCAGCGTTTATCCAGCATCCCTAGGGGATACGCAGTATTTT.

The gene calls are TRBV5-1 and TRBJ1-5; D might be TRBD1 (5 bases). The V end lost 4 bases, the J end lost 2 bases, and 16 bases lay between the germline ends. Germline V gene lookup returns CDR1 SGHRS and CDR2 YFSETQ. The CDR3 covers 16 residues. The chain's CDR3 is CASSIAGREGNQPQHF. Written as DNA, the CDR3 is TGCGCCAGCAGCATAGCAGGGCGAGAGGGCAATCAGCCCCAGCATTTT. Full variable domain (remainder filled in from reference TRBV5-1 and TRBJ1-5): KAGVTQTPRYLIKTRGQQVTLSCSPISGHRSVSWYQQTPGQGLQFLFEYFSETQRNKGNFPGRFSGRQFSNSRSEMNVSTLELGDSALYLCASSIAGREGNQPQHFGDGTRLSIL.

This clonotype appeared a few times. This rearrangement joins TRBV5-1 to TRBJ2-7; no firm D call. This CDR3 is 16 amino acids long. With 4 bases removed from V and 5 bases from J, the gap between germline ends came to 22 bases. CDR1 is SGHRS and CDR2 is YFSETQ in the germline V gene. The CDR3 loop is CASSQTIHKDGNEQYF. The CDR3 bases are TGCGCCAGCAGCCAAACGATTCATAAGGACGGCAACGAGCAGTACTTC.

This chain uses TRBV29-1 with TRBJ1-2; D remains ambiguous. The CDR3 consists of 13 residues. Looked up from germline, CDR1 is SQVTM and CDR2 is ANQGSEA. Trimming shortened V by 4 bases and J by 0 bases, and 9 bases separated the two germline ends. The CDR3 loop reads CSVGQGTNYGYTF. The CDR3 DNA reads as TGCAGCGTTGGTCAAGGTACTAACTATGGCTACACCTTC. Full variable domain (remainder filled in from reference TRBV29-1 and TRBJ1-2): SAVISQKPSRDICQRGTSLTIQCQVDSQVTMMFWYRQQPGQSLTLIATANQGSEATYESGFVIDKFPISRPNLTFSTLTVSNMSPEDSSIYLCSVGQGTNYGYTFGSGTRLTVV.

This clonotype was detected only a few times. The germline gene is not matched at one end of the junction; a read error may be the cause. V usage is TRBV7-3 and J usage is TRBJ1-6, with D maybe TRBD1 (6 bases). The CDR3 length is 13 residues. Germline V gives CDR1 SGHTA, CDR2 FQGTGA. The CDR3, as DNA: TGTGCCAGCAGCGTAACAGGGAACCGGCCCCTCCACTTT. This translates into CASSVTGNRPLHF.

The chain recombines TRBV4-1 with TRBJ2-4; D might be TRBD1 (6 bases). CDR3 size: 19 residues. V was clipped by 4 bases and J by 3 bases, with 25 bases between them. Germline V gene data show CDR1 as MGHRA and CDR2 as YSYEKL. CDR3 DNA sequence: TGCGCCAGCAGCCCCTGGGGGCTTATAACCCGTTTTGGCAAAAACATTCAGTACTTC. Amino acid sequence: CASSPWGLITRFGKNIQYF.

This clonotype was counted only a few times. Written as DNA, the CDR3 is TGTGCCAGCAGCTTTCGGGCCCTCAATCAGCCCCAGCATTTT. Its translation is CASSFRALNQPQHF. This chain joins TRBV5-5 and TRBJ1-5; the D is unclear. Germline CDR1 is SGHKS and CDR2 is YYEKEE (reference sequence). The germline V and J ends were trimmed by 2 bases and 3 bases, with 9 bases remaining between them. The CDR3 spans 14 residues.

The V call is TRBV7-9, the J call TRBJ1-1; TRBD1 aligns across 9 bases. With 11 bases clipped from V and 4 bases from J, the junction kept 14 bases outside the gene matches. CDR1 is SEHNR, CDR2 FQNEAQ, per germline (reference sequence). CDR3 length: 15 amino acids. In nucleotides, the CDR3 is TGTGCCGTAATCCCGGGACAGGGAGGAAGCACTGAAGCTTTCTTT. It is translated as CAVIPGQGGSTEAFF.

The chain carries TRBV15 and TRBJ1-2; D unresolved. CDR1 LNHNV and CDR2 YYDKDF come from the germline V gene (reference sequence). The CDR3 is 14 residues long. Trimming cost V 1 base and J 8 bases, with 14 bases left between them. The CDR3 protein is CATSRGAGVRGYTF. The DNA for the CDR3 is TGTGCCACCAGCAGAGGCGCCGGGGTCCGGGGCTACACCTTC.

The chain carries TRBV7-2 and TRBJ2-3; no definite D call. Germline CDR1 SGHTA, CDR2 FQGNSA. There are 14 residues in the CDR3. V was shortened by 5 bases and J by 6 bases, with 15 bases between the two germline ends. The CDR3 region is CASSLSFIRDTQYF. The CDR3 coding sequence is TGTGCCAGCAGCCTGTCTTTTATCCGGGATACGCAGTATTTT. The whole variable domain, remainder taken from reference TRBV7-2 and TRBJ2-3, is GAGVSQSPSNKVTEKGKDVELRCDPISGHTALYWYRQSLGQGLEFLIYFQGNSAPDKSGLPSDRFSAERTGGSVSTLTIQRTQQEDSAVYLCASSLSFIRDTQYFGPGTRLTVL.

This chain links TRBV20-1 with TRBJ2-1; no reliable D call. This CDR3 is 13 amino acids long. V was pared by 3 bases and J by 10 bases, with 16 bases between. The germline V gene encodes CDR1 DFQATT and CDR2 SNEGSKA (reference sequence). The CDR3 nucleotides are TGCAGTGCTAGCCTAGATCTGGCTCGGGAGCAGTTCTTC. Amino acid sequence: CSASLDLAREQFF.

This clonotype was observed a few times. V is TRBV7-3 and J is TRBJ2-1; 8 bases are a match to TRBD2. The germline V gene has CDR1 SGHTA and CDR2 FQGTGA. This CDR3 is 14 amino acids long. Trimming at V came to 2 bases and at J to 7 bases, leaving 4 bases not matched to a gene. CDR3 region: CASSLSAGVNEQFF. The CDR3 nucleotides read TGTGCCAGCAGCTTATCAGCGGGGGTTAATGAGCAGTTCTTC.